This T cell receptor beta chain derives from a study of spatial heterogeneity in lung cancer. About the study: Donation came from over 60 patients with untreated early-stage non-small cell lung cancer. Where they were available, follow-up PBMC samples were sequenced, at a median of around 26 months after resection. Beta-chain sequences were consistently detected more often than alpha-chain sequences.

Documented time point: blood at routine non-recurrence follow-up after resection. Whole RNA from tumor, nontumor lung or frozen PBMC was sequenced unsorted. On this clonotype: The target antigen is unknown.

Whole-study findings and limits: At resection, ubiquitous expanded tumor TCRs appeared in blood more than at follow-up.

TCRdb reprocessed the 5' RACE reads via MiXCR and lists one record per CDR3 protein. The repertoire holds around 120,000 distinct CDR3 sequences, 9% to 15% seen once, with around 17% in the top ten. CDR1 is MNHEY and CDR2 is SVGEGT in the germline V gene. Trimming stripped 6 bases from V and 3 bases from J, with 12 bases between. This CDR3 contains 14 residues. This clonotype was obtained from a male donor with early-stage non-small cell lung cancer. The chain carries TRBV6-2 or TRBV6-3 and TRBJ2-1; D ambiguous. Sequenced here: PBMCs, sampled at follow-up. CDR3 loop: CASRAEPLYNEQFF. CDR3 sequence (DNA): TGTGCCAGCAGGGCGGAGCCCCTCTACAATGAGCAGTTCTTC.